The present T cell receptor beta chain was sequenced within a study of CD4+ T cells in melanoma (dated by TCRdb to between 2022 and 2023). Turning to the overall study: The study examined neoantigen-specific CD4+ T cells in human melanoma.

The donors were melanoma patients. Comments on this clone: Its antigen specificity is not known. Base qualities are not recorded, but no much larger clone differs from it by a single base.

Paper-wide results and their limitations: Neoantigen-specific CD4+ T cells in melanoma were reported to show diverse differentiation states. The report described a correlation between neoantigen-specific CD4+ T cells and the function of CD8+ T cells, macrophages and B cells.

Library creation used the immunoSEQ multiplex PCR assay. Sourced from immuneACCESS, this table was stored by TCRdb with only in-frame sequences that have V and J called. A share of the clones is absent; for the studies checked, an unresolved V gene accounts for under half, and the remainder has no known explanation. This sample comprises 10,000 or so clones, approximately 61% of them detected only once. Approximately 14% of the sample belongs to the ten largest clones. The sample consisted of cells from a culture (not recorded whether cultured in vitro). This sequence originates from a human donor with melanoma.

The bases are TGTGCTAGTGGTTTGGTACCCCTCGCAGCCATGAACACTGAAGCTTTCTTT. This translates into CASGLVPLAAMNTEAFF. The chain uses TRBV12-5 and TRBJ1-1; the D segment cannot be called with confidence. The CDR3 covers 17 residues, taking in both the cysteine and the phenylalanine. The kept DNA is CDR3 alone, 51 bases in frame from the first base. V was cut back by 0 bases and J by 0 bases, leaving a gap of 14 bases between them. The germline V gene specifies LGHNT as CDR1 and FRNRAP as CDR2.